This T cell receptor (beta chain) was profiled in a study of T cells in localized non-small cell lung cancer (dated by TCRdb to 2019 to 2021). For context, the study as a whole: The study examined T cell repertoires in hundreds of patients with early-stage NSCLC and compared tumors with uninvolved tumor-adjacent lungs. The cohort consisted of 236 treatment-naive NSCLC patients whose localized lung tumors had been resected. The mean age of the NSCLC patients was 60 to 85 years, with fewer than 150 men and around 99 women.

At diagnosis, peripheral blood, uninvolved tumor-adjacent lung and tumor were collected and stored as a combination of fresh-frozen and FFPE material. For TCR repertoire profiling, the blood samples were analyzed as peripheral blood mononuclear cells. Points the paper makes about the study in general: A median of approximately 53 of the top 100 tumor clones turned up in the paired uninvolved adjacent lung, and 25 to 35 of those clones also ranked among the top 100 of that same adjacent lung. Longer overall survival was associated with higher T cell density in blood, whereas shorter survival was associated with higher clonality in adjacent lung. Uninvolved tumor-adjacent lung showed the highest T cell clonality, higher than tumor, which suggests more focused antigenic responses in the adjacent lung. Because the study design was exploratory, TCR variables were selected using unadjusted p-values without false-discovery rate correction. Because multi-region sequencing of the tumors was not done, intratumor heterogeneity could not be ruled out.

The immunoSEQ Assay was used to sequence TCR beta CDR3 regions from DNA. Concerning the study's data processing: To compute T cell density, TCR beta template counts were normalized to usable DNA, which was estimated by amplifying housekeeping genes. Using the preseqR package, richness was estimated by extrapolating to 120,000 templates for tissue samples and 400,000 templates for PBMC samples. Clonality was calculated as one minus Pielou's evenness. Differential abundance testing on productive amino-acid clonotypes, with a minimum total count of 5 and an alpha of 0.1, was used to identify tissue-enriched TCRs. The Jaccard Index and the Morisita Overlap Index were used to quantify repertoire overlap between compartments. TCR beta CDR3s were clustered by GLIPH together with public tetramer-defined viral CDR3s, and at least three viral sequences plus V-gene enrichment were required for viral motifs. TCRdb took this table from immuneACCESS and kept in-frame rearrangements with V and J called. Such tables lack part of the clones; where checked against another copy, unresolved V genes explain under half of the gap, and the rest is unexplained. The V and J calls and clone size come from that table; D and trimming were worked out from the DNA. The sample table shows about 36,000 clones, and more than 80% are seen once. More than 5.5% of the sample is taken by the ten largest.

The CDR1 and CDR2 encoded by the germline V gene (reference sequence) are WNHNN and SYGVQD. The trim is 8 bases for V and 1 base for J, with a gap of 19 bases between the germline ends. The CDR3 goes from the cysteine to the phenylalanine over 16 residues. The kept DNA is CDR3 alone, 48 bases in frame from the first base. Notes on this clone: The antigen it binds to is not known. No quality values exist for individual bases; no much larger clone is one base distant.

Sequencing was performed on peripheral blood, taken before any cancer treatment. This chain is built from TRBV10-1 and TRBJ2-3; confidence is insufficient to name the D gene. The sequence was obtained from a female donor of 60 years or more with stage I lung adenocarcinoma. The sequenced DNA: TGCGCCAGCGCTGGACGGTGGCCCGCCCGCACAGATACGCAGTATTTT. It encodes CASAGRWPARTDTQYF.